The sample holds many counts of the clone carrying this T cell receptor (beta chain). TCRdb re-called the 5' RACE reads through MiXCR, storing one row per CDR3 protein. Of 150,000 to 200,000 distinct CDR3 sequences in the sample, over 10% were seen once. The data stem from a study of CD8 T cells in ankylosing spondylitis. V shed 4 bases and J shed 0 bases, with 10 bases lying between them. Germline-derived CDR1 and CDR2 are MGHRA and YSYEKL. This CDR3 comprises 15 residues. The clonotype originates from a female donor with ankylosing spondylitis or in good health (not recorded which). The sequencing input was blood, either unsorted or a sorted T cell fraction (not recorded which). This chain connects TRBV4-1 to TRBJ1-5, with D unresolved. The CDR3 loop reads CASSPQSYSNQPQHF. The CDR3 DNA reads TGCGCCAGCAGCCCGCAGAGTTATAGCAATCAGCCCCAGCATTTT.